This T cell receptor (beta chain) was sequenced for a study of blood T cell repertoires in COVID-19. Study-level information: The United States, Italy and Spain supplied acute and convalescent COVID-19 samples. PBMCs, B-cell-depleted T cells, or T cells were the source of the cDNA or gDNA that made up the material.

The CDR3 extends over 13 amino acids. CDR1 and CDR2 (germline): MNHEY, SVGAGI. V was cut by 5 bases and J by 3 bases, with 11 bases left in between. In the original analysis: Amplification of reference gene primers provided the estimated nucleated cell counts. Measured with immunoSEQ multiplex PCR; TCRdb has only the in-frame clones, and not every one. V, J and clone size reflect that table, while D and trimming were determined from the DNA. The table records 250,000 to 300,000 clones, about 89% of them present only once. This clonotype originated in a man aged 40-50 years with acute or convalescent COVID-19. The sequencing input was peripheral blood. This chain uses TRBV6-5 with TRBJ2-7; D possibly corresponds to TRBD2 (6 bases). The CDR3 region has the DNA TGTGCCAGCAGTCTGGGAGGAGTCTACGAGCAGTACTTC. Its protein is CASSLGGVYEQYF.